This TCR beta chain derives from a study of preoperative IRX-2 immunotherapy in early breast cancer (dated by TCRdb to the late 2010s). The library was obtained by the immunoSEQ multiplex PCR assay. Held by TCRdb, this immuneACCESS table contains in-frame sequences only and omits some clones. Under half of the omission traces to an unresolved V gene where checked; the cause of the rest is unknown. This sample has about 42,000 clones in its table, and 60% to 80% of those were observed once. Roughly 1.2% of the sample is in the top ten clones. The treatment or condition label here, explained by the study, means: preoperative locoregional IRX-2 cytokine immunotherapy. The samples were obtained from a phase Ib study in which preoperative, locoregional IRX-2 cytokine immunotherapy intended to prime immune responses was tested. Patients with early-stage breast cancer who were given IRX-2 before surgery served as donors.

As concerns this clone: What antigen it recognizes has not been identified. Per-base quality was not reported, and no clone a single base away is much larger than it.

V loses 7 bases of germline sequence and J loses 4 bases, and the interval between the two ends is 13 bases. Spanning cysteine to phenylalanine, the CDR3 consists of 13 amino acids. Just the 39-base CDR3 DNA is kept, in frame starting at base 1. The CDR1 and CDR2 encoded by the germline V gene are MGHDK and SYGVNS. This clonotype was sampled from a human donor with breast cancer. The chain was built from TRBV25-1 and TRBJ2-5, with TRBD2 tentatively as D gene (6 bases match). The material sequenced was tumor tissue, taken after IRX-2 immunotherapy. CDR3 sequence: CASTGTSRETQYF. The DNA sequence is TGTGCCAGCACTGGGACTTCGAGAGAGACCCAGTACTTC.